This note documents a single TCR beta chain sequence. The data stem from a study of blood T cell repertoires in COVID-19. In the study overall: The United States, Italy and Spain were the sources of the acute and convalescent COVID-19 samples.

Profiled with immunoSEQ multiplex PCR; TCRdb holds only in-frame clones, not every one. This sample has approximately 310,000 clones, with about nine tenths found just once. The germline V gene has CDR1 SGHTA and CDR2 FQGTGA. This CDR3 has 15 amino acids. V dropped 3 bases and J dropped 4; count of bases not matched to a gene: 4. Material: peripheral blood. This sequence was found in a man aged 50 to 60 with active or convalescent COVID-19. This sequence joins TRBV7-3 and TRBJ2-1, with TRBD1 matching over 9 bases. CDR3 sequence: CASSFEGQGYNEQFF. CDR3 coding DNA: TGTGCCAGCAGCTTCGAGGGACAGGGATACAATGAGCAGTTCTTC.